The 20 T cell receptor beta chains listed next were all sequenced from one sample in a study of cytomegalovirus exposure and HLA in healthy donors. This PCR relied on a set of 60 Vbeta primers and 13 Jbeta primers. Profiling relied on immunoSEQ multiplex PCR, and the TCRdb table lists in-frame clones only, not all of them. The sample carries around 180,000 clones, more than 80% recorded once. Sequencing was carried out using PBMCs. These receptors were collected from a male donor in good health and CMV-seronegative.

As DNA, the CDR3 is TGTGCCAGCTCACCATTACCGGGAGAACCAGATACGCAGTATTTT. It encodes CASSPLPGEPDTQYF. The chain recombines TRBV18 with TRBJ2-3, with D tentatively TRBD2 (6 bases). CDR1 KGHSH and CDR2 LQKENI come from the germline V gene. CDR3 length: 15 amino acids. V was trimmed by 2 bases and J by 4 bases, leaving 13 bases between them.

This clone was recorded a few times. The chain combines TRBV6-4 with TRBJ1-1; TRBD1 matches 7 bases. Trimming took 4 bases from V and 4 from J; bases not matched to a gene: 18. CDR1 is MRHNA and CDR2 is SNTAGT in the germline V gene. This CDR3 has 18 residues. The CDR3 DNA follows: TGTGCCAGCAGTGCCAGGACAGGTGCTGGATCGCTGGCCACTGAAGCTTTCTTT. Its protein product is CASSARTGAGSLATEAFF.

The rearrangement links TRBV5-1 to TRBJ2-2; TRBD2 matches 8 bases. J gave up 3 bases and V 5 bases, and 6 bases lay outside the gene matches. The CDR3 consists of 15 residues. Germline V lookup: CDR1 SGHRS, CDR2 YFSETQ. The CDR3 bases are TGCGCCAGCAGGTCTCGGGAGGGCTACACCGGGGAGCTGTTTTTT. Amino acid sequence: CASRSREGYTGELFF.

V is TRBV4-2 and J is TRBJ2-1; 10 nucleotides match TRBD2. V was clipped by 1 base and J by 7 bases; unmatched bases: 13. Germline CDR1 reads LGHNA; CDR2 reads YNFKEQ. CDR3 length equals 18 residues. DNA for the CDR3: TGTGCCAGCAGCCAAGCCCTAGCGGGGGATAGGGTGCGGAATGAGCAGTTCTTC. This translates into CASSQALAGDRVRNEQFF.

This clone was observed once. V is TRBV2 and J is TRBJ1-5; TRBD1 matches 9 bases. V dropped 6 bases and J dropped 3; count of bases not matched to a gene: 9. Germline V gene sequence: CDR1 SNHLY, CDR2 FYNNEI. The CDR3 is 16 residues long. CDR3 protein: CASSTDRGGINQPQHF. Written as DNA, the CDR3 is TGTGCCAGCAGCACGGACAGGGGCGGGATCAATCAGCCCCAGCATTTT.

V usage is TRBV6-6 and J usage is TRBJ1-2; 11 bases map to TRBD1. Germline V lookup: CDR1 MNHNY, CDR2 SVGAGI (reference sequence). V dropped 6 bases and J dropped 8; count of bases not matched to a gene: 8. The CDR3 runs to 14 residues. The CDR3 DNA reads TGTGCCAGCAGCAGCGGACAGGGGGCGGGAGGCTACACCTTC. Translating gives CASSSGQGAGGYTF.

As for this clone: Other DNA sequences within the sample encode an identical CDR3. The V and J genes are TRBV5-4 and TRBJ2-7; the D gene is possibly TRBD2 (6 bases). V lost 4 bases and J lost 4, with 6 bases in between. Germline V gene sequence: CDR1 SGHNT, CDR2 YYREEE (reference sequence). The CDR3 totals 11 residues. In DNA, the CDR3 is TGTGCCAGCAGCGCGGGGTACGAGCAGTACTTC. Its translation is CASSAGYEQYF.

CDR3 sequence: CASSLVSGQETQYF. The CDR3 DNA sequence: TGTGCCAGCAGCTTGGTTAGCGGACAAGAGACCCAGTACTTC. The chain joins TRBV5-6 to TRBJ2-5; maybe TRBD2 (6 bases). Germline V lookup: CDR1 SGHDT, CDR2 YYEEEE. The CDR3 is 14 residues long. Trimming left V 0 bases short and J 2 bases short, with 8 bases between.

The rearrangement uses TRBV9 and TRBJ2-3, with a tentative D call TRBD2 (5 bases). Trimming left V 4 bases short and J 3 bases short, with 12 bases between. This CDR3 spans 14 amino acids. Germline V gene data show CDR1 as SGDLS and CDR2 as YYNGEE. CDR3 in DNA: TGTGCCAGCAGCCCCACTAGTGCTACAGATACGCAGTATTTT. This sequence encodes CASSPTSATDTQYF. Filled out from reference TRBV9 and TRBJ2-3, the complete variable domain reads DSGVTQTPKHLITATGQRVTLRCSPRSGDLSVYWYQQSLDQGLQFLIQYYNGEERAKGNILERFSAQQFPDLHSELNLSSLELGDSALYFCASSPTSATDTQYFGPGTRLTVL.

CDR3 coding DNA: TGTGCCAGCAGTCCTTCATTTCGGGGGGATTACAATGAGCAGTTCTTC. Translated, it gives CASSPSFRGDYNEQFF. This chain connects TRBV27 to TRBJ2-1; 7 bases are a match to TRBD2. The CDR3 covers 16 residues. J was trimmed by 4 bases and V by 5 bases; bases with no gene match: 11. The germline V gene has CDR1 MNHEY and CDR2 SMNVEV (reference sequence).

This sequence joins TRBV16 and TRBJ1-2, with a possible D match to TRBD1 (5 bases). The CDR3 spans 14 residues. Trimming left V 2 bases short and J 2 bases short, with 9 bases between. Germline assignment: CDR1 KGHSY and CDR2 FQNENV. In DNA, the CDR3 is TGTGCCAGCAGCCAACAAGCAGGGAACTATGGCTACACCTTC. Protein sequence: CASSQQAGNYGYTF.

The J gene is TRBJ1-1, the V gene TRBV19; D might be TRBD1 (6 bases). Germline-derived CDR1 and CDR2 are LNHDA and SQIVND (reference sequence). Trimming took 5 bases from V and 5 from J, leaving 12 bases between them. CDR3 length: 13 residues. CDR3 in amino acids: CASSAQRGTEAFF. The CDR3 DNA follows: TGTGCCAGTAGTGCACAGAGGGGGACTGAAGCTTTCTTT.

The chain has TRBV29-1 and TRBJ2-3, with 12 bases lining up with TRBD2. Losses at the gene ends were 6 bases for V and 1 base for J; bases not matched to a gene: 5. Per germline, CDR1 SQVTM and CDR2 ANQGSEA. The CDR3 totals 15 residues. CDR3: CSVNGLAGRTDTQYF. The CDR3 nucleotides are TGCAGCGTAAATGGACTAGCGGGGCGCACAGATACGCAGTATTTT.

This chain uses TRBV28 with TRBJ1-1, with D perhaps TRBD1 (6 bases). The CDR3 is 15 residues long. Between the trimmed V and J ends, which lost 1 base and 1 base, there was a span of 10 bases. The V gene's germline CDR1 is MDHEN and CDR2 SYDVKM. CDR3 nucleotide sequence: TGTGCCAGCAGTTTATCGGCAGGGGCGAACACTGAAGCTTTCTTT. It is translated as CASSLSAGANTEAFF.

In the case of this clone: Relative to the germline gene, one junction end is altered; a read error may explain this. The sample carries other DNA sequences with the same CDR3. The chain carries TRBV4-3 and TRBJ2-7; tentatively, D is TRBD1 (5 bases). This CDR3 contains 14 residues. Germline V gives CDR1 LGHNA, CDR2 YSLEER. The CDR3 coding sequence is TGCGCCAGCAGCCAAGGCCAGGGTGTCTACGAACAGTACTTC. This sequence encodes CASSQGQGVYEQYF.

V usage is TRBV6-5 and J usage is TRBJ1-1; TRBD1 aligns across 8 bases. Germline-derived CDR1 and CDR2 are MNHEY and SVGAGI. V lost 6 bases and J lost 8; bases outside the gene matches: 14. The CDR3 loop spans 15 amino acids. The DNA for the CDR3 is TGTGCCAGCAGAAGGACAGGGCTCATTCAAACGGAAGCTTTCTTT. This gives the protein CASRRTGLIQTEAFF.

This chain links TRBV6-5 with TRBJ1-2; weak D call: TRBD1 (5 bases). From germline, CDR1 is MNHEY and CDR2 SVGAGI. Trimming left V 4 bases short and J 4 bases short, with 16 bases between. The CDR3 extends over 15 amino acids. The CDR3 DNA reads as TGTGCCAGCAGTTCTATCATCACAGGCGCCTATGGCTACACCTTC. Translating it yields CASSSIITGAYGYTF.

In this sample, this clone turned up a few times. This chain connects TRBV4-1 to TRBJ2-1, with 9 bases lining up with TRBD2. The CDR3 loop spans 16 amino acids. Trimming removed 2 bases from V and 4 bases from J; junction bases left unmatched: 6. Germline V CDR1 and CDR2: MGHRA, YSYEKL. CDR3 sequence reads: CASSQSRLAEYNEQFF. For the CDR3, the DNA is TGCGCCAGCAGCCAATCCCGACTAGCGGAGTACAATGAGCAGTTCTTC.

The chain employs TRBV10-3 and TRBJ1-5; tentative D call: TRBD1 (6 bases). The CDR3 is 14 residues long. The ends were cut back, 7 bases at V and 3 bases at J, with 13 bases in the middle. The germline V gene encodes CDR1 ENHRY and CDR2 SYGVKD. This CDR3 is CAIKGDRNNQPQHF. The DNA of the CDR3 is TGTGCCATCAAAGGAGACAGGAACAATCAGCCCCAGCATTTT.

This chain links TRBV15 with TRBJ1-4; TRBD1 might be the D (5 bases). Germline CDR1 is LNHNV and CDR2 is YYDKDF (reference sequence). V lost 0 bases to trimming and J lost 6 bases, with 8 bases between them. The CDR3 extends over 14 amino acids. The CDR3 protein is CATSRDWGDEKLFF. CDR3 bases: TGTGCCACCAGCAGAGATTGGGGGGATGAAAAACTGTTTTTT.